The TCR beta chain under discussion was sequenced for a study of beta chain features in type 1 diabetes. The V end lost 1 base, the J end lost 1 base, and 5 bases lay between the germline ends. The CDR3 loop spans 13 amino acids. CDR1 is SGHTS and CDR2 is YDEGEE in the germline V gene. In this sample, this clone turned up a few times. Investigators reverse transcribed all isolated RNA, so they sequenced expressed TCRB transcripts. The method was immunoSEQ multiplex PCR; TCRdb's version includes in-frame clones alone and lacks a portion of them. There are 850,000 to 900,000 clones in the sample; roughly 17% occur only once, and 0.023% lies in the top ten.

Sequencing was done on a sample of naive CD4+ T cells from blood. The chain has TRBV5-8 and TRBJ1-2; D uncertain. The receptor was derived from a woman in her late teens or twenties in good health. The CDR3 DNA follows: TGTGCCAGCAGCTTGAAGGATAACTATGGCTACACCTTC. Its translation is CASSLKDNYGYTF.